Below are 25 T cell receptor beta chains sequenced from a single sample in a study of shared clonotypes between healthy human individuals. Clones were read by immunoSEQ multiplex PCR, and TCRdb kept only the in-frame ones, dropping some. The data contain approximately 2.4 million clones, approximately 94% of them seen just once; the ten biggest clones take up around 0.13%. Specimen: naive CD4+ T cells sorted from blood. Regarding subset: CD45RA+ positively selected. Receptor source: a man aged 18 to 30 in good health.

The chain combines TRBV10-3 with TRBJ2-3; 9 bases map to TRBD1. CDR3 length: 14 residues. Germline V CDR1 and CDR2: ENHRY, SYGVKD. J lost 4 bases, V lost 9 bases, and 8 bases had no gene match. The chain's CDR3 is CAISRDRAADTQYF. In DNA form, the CDR3 reads TGTGCCATTAGCAGGGACAGGGCCGCAGATACGCAGTATTTT.

This clone was seen only a few times. The same CDR3 also results from other DNA sequences found in this sample. The CDR3 sequence: CASSPLSYEQYF. Here the CDR3 DNA reads TGTGCCAGCTCACCCCTTTCCTACGAGCAGTACTTC. The chain links TRBV18 to TRBJ2-7; D gene uncertain. In germline, CDR1 is KGHSH, CDR2 LQKENI. V shed 3 bases and J shed 1 base, with 4 bases lying between them. This CDR3 is built from 12 residues.

The chain links TRBV6-1 to TRBJ1-5, with TRBD1 matching over 7 bases. This CDR3 contains 15 residues. In germline, CDR1 is MNHNS, CDR2 SASEGT. V dropped 5 bases and J dropped 0; count of bases not matched to a gene: 4. The CDR3 loop reads CASSRGQDSNQPQHF. Here the CDR3 DNA reads TGTGCCAGCAGTAGAGGACAGGATAGCAATCAGCCCCAGCATTTT.

The chain carries TRBV5-1 and TRBJ1-6, with TRBD1 identical over 7 bases. After removal of 2 bases from V and 9 bases from J, the junction contained 8 bases not matched to a gene. CDR1 and CDR2 from the germline V gene are SGHRS and YFSETQ. This CDR3 has 15 residues. DNA of the CDR3: TGCGCCAGCAGCTTAGACAGGGAAGGGAGTTCACCCCTCCACTTT. It codes for CASSLDREGSSPLHF. The full variable domain, in which reference TRBV5-1 and TRBJ1-6 provide the parts outside the CDR3, is KAGVTQTPRYLIKTRGQQVTLSCSPISGHRSVSWYQQTPGQGLQFLFEYFSETQRNKGNFPGRFSGRQFSNSRSEMNVSTLELGDSALYLCASSLDREGSSPLHFGNGTRLTVT.

This chain links TRBV11-2 with TRBJ1-2; 11 nucleotides line up with TRBD1. Germline V gene lookup returns CDR1 SGHAT and CDR2 FQNNGV. The J segment lost 4 bases and the V segment lost 5 bases, leaving 6 bases of the junction unmatched. The CDR3 has 15 residues. The CDR3 reads CASSQPDRGLYGYTF. The CDR3 nucleotides read TGTGCCAGCAGCCAGCCGGACAGGGGGCTCTATGGCTACACCTTC.

The chain has TRBV4-1 and TRBJ2-4, with D perhaps matching TRBD2 (5 bases). The CDR3 totals 18 residues. Looked up from germline, CDR1 is MGHRA and CDR2 is YSYEKL. Trimming removed 1 base at V and 0 bases at J, with 16 bases between. CDR3 residues: CASSQGSASGLAKNIQYF. The DNA of the CDR3 is TGCGCCAGCAGCCAAGGATCGGCGAGCGGATTAGCCAAAAACATTCAGTACTTC.

The chain joins TRBV18 to TRBJ2-7; D assignment may be TRBD1 or TRBD2 (5 bases each). Germline V gene data show CDR1 as KGHSH and CDR2 as LQKENI. CDR3 length equals 15 residues. V lost 2 bases and J 4 bases, leaving 15 bases between the germline ends. For the CDR3, the DNA is TGTGCCAGCTCACCAAAGTGGGACCTTTCTTACGAGCAGTACTTC. Amino acids: CASSPKWDLSYEQYF.

The V and J genes are TRBV6-5 and TRBJ1-2; D is perhaps TRBD1 (6 bases). Germline lookup yields CDR1 MNHEY and CDR2 SVGAGI. This CDR3 has 15 residues. V dropped 2 bases and J dropped 7 bases, with 17 bases sitting between them. The CDR3 loop is CASSYQLSGDVGYTF. DNA of the CDR3: TGTGCCAGCAGTTACCAGTTGTCAGGGGATGTTGGCTACACCTTC.

The CDR3 nucleotides are TGTGCCAGCAGCTTGCGGACAGGGAAGACTGAAGCTTTCTTT. This codes for CASSLRTGKTEAFF. The rearrangement joins TRBV7-2 to TRBJ1-1; the match to TRBD1 covers 8 bases. This CDR3 comprises 14 residues. The V gene's germline CDR1 is SGHTA and CDR2 FQGNSA. V shed 3 bases and J 5 bases; nucleotides not matched to a gene: 5.

The chain carries TRBV19 and TRBJ2-1, with D possibly being TRBD1 (5 bases). CDR3 length: 16 residues. Per the germline V gene, CDR1 is LNHDA and CDR2 is SQIVND (reference sequence). With 5 bases removed from V and 0 bases from J, the gap between germline ends came to 14 bases. Written as DNA, the CDR3 is TGTGCCAGTAGTCAGGGATGGCGGAGCTCCTACAATGAGCAGTTCTTC. This codes for CASSQGWRSSYNEQFF.

The J gene is TRBJ2-7, the V gene TRBV7-9; 8 bases align to TRBD1. Trimming took 5 bases from V and 2 from J; bases not matched to a gene: 5. The germline V gene has CDR1 SEHNR and CDR2 FQNEAQ (reference sequence). CDR3 size: 14 residues. CDR3 loop: CASSQTGGPYEQYF. CDR3 bases: TGTGCCAGCAGCCAAACAGGGGGTCCCTACGAGCAGTACTTC.

The chain recombines TRBV6-5 with TRBJ1-3; possible D gene TRBD1, 6 bases. CDR1 and CDR2 (germline): MNHEY, SVGAGI. The CDR3 consists of 15 residues. Deletions cut 7 bases from V and 0 bases from J, with 13 bases between. CDR3 sequence: CASKRDTSSGNTIYF. In DNA, the CDR3 is TGTGCCAGCAAGAGGGACACCAGCTCTGGAAACACCATATATTTT.

Regarding this clone: This specimen includes other DNA sequences encoding the same CDR3. This rearrangement joins TRBV7-2 to TRBJ2-3; 8 nucleotides line up with TRBD1. CDR1 is SGHTA, CDR2 FQGNSA, per germline. The CDR3 has 14 residues. The V gene end was trimmed by 1 base and the J gene end by 3 bases; junction bases not matched to a gene: 0. The CDR3 DNA follows: TGTGCCAGCAGCTTAGACAGGGGGACAGATACGCAGTATTTT. It codes for CASSLDRGTDTQYF. Full variable domain (outside the CDR3, taken from reference TRBV7-2 and TRBJ2-3): GAGVSQSPSNKVTEKGKDVELRCDPISGHTALYWYRQSLGQGLEFLIYFQGNSAPDKSGLPSDRFSAERTGGSVSTLTIQRTQQEDSAVYLCASSLDRGTDTQYFGPGTRLTVL.

This chain links TRBV6-5 with TRBJ1-2; D possibly corresponds to TRBD1 (6 bases). Trimming removed 5 bases from V and 4 bases from J, with 11 bases in between. The CDR3 extends over 13 amino acids. Germline values: CDR1 MNHEY, CDR2 SVGAGI. The CDR3 region is CASSRQEAYGYTF. In DNA form, the CDR3 reads TGTGCCAGCAGTAGACAGGAGGCCTATGGCTACACCTTC.

This chain links TRBV30 with TRBJ2-1, with 9 positions matching TRBD2. Germline trimming cut 2 bases from V and 7 bases from J; bases unmatched to any gene: 15. The CDR3 totals 17 residues. Looked up from germline, CDR1 is GTSNPN and CDR2 is SVGIG (reference sequence). The chain's CDR3 is CAWSRSDLAGSRNEQFF. The DNA for the CDR3 is TGTGCCTGGAGTCGTTCCGACCTAGCGGGATCCAGGAATGAGCAGTTCTTC.

J is TRBJ1-5 and V is TRBV6-1; no clear D gene. The germline V and J ends were trimmed by 2 bases and 4 bases, with 12 bases remaining between them. The CDR3 runs 15 residues. Germline assignment: CDR1 MNHNS and CDR2 SASEGT. For the CDR3, the DNA is TGTGCCAGCAGTGAACTTGGGATTCGAAATCAGCCCCAGCATTTT. Protein product: CASSELGIRNQPQHF.

This chain connects TRBV29-1 to TRBJ1-2, with a weak D call TRBD1 (5 bases). Deletions cut 2 bases from V and 10 bases from J, with 17 bases between. The CDR3 is made up of 13 amino acids. In germline, CDR1 is SQVTM, CDR2 ANQGSEA. CDR3 nucleotides: TGCAGCGTTGAACAGGGATATAGTGCGATCTACACCTTC. Its protein is CSVEQGYSAIYTF.

CDR3 protein: CASGSASYEQYF. Written as DNA, the CDR3 is TGTGCCAGCGGATCGGCTAGCTACGAGCAGTACTTC. J is TRBJ2-7 and V is TRBV7-2, with no clear D. V lost 8 bases and J lost 3, with 11 bases in between. Germline CDR1 and CDR2: SGHTA and FQGNSA. The CDR3 has 12 residues.

The chain links TRBV10-3 to TRBJ1-1; no clear D gene. Germline CDR1 is ENHRY and CDR2 is SYGVKD. V lost 11 bases to trimming and J lost 1 base, with 14 bases between them. The CDR3 length is 13 residues. CDR3 residues: CACEGYPNTEAFF. CDR3 DNA: TGTGCCTGCGAAGGGTACCCGAACACTGAAGCTTTCTTT.

Turning to this clone: At the DNA level, this CDR3 is encoded by other sequences in the same sample as well. V is TRBV6-5 and J is TRBJ1-1; perhaps TRBD1 as D (5 bases). Trimming pared 2 bases from V and 1 base from J, leaving 8 bases between. CDR1 is MNHEY, CDR2 SVGAGI, per germline. This CDR3 is 14 amino acids long. In DNA form, the CDR3 reads TGTGCCAGCAGTTACCTGGGGACGAACACTGAAGCTTTCTTT. This encodes CASSYLGTNTEAFF.

The chain couples TRBV10-3 to TRBJ1-1, with D tentatively TRBD1 (6 bases). The ends were cut back, 6 bases at V and 3 bases at J, with 14 bases in the middle. Per the germline V gene, CDR1 is ENHRY and CDR2 is SYGVKD. CDR3 length: 14 amino acids. The CDR3 here is CAIRGGERDTEAFF. For the CDR3, the DNA is TGTGCCATCAGGGGGGGCGAACGGGACACTGAAGCTTTCTTT.

A single count supports this clone. The J gene is TRBJ2-3, the V gene TRBV25-1; 7 nucleotides line up with TRBD1. The CDR3 covers 13 residues. CDR1 is MGHDK, CDR2 SYGVNS, per germline. The V and J ends lost 2 bases and 4 bases, in that order; junction bases with no gene match: 0. The CDR3 loop reads CASSEQGADTQYF. In DNA, the CDR3 is TGTGCCAGCAGTGAACAGGGGGCAGATACGCAGTATTTT.

J is TRBJ2-7 and V is TRBV5-1; 10 nucleotides agree with TRBD2. Germline CDR1 and CDR2: SGHRS and YFSETQ. V lost 0 bases, J lost 2 bases, and 8 bases stayed unmatched. CDR3 length equals 17 residues. Written as DNA, the CDR3 is TGCGCCAGCAGCTTGGGGGTGGCTAGCGGGAGTGCCTACGAGCAGTACTTC. Translation: CASSLGVASGSAYEQYF.

This chain connects TRBV27 to TRBJ2-1; the match to TRBD2 covers 14 bases. J was trimmed by 4 bases and V by 3 bases; bases with no gene match: 8. CDR1 and CDR2 (germline): MNHEY, SMNVEV (reference sequence). This CDR3 is built from 18 residues. CDR3 protein: CASSFYRTSGGIYNEQFF. The CDR3 coding sequence is TGTGCCAGCAGTTTCTATCGGACTAGCGGGGGGATATACAATGAGCAGTTCTTC.

A note on this clone: Other DNA sequences within the sample encode an identical CDR3. J is TRBJ2-7 and V is TRBV6-5, with D possibly being TRBD1 (6 bases). The germline gives CDR1 MNHEY, CDR2 SVGAGI. Trimming pared 2 bases from V and 0 bases from J, leaving 8 bases between. This CDR3 is built from 14 residues. The CDR3 bases are TGTGCCAGCAGTTACGGGGGCCCCTCCTACGAGCAGTACTTC. It yields the protein CASSYGGPSYEQYF.